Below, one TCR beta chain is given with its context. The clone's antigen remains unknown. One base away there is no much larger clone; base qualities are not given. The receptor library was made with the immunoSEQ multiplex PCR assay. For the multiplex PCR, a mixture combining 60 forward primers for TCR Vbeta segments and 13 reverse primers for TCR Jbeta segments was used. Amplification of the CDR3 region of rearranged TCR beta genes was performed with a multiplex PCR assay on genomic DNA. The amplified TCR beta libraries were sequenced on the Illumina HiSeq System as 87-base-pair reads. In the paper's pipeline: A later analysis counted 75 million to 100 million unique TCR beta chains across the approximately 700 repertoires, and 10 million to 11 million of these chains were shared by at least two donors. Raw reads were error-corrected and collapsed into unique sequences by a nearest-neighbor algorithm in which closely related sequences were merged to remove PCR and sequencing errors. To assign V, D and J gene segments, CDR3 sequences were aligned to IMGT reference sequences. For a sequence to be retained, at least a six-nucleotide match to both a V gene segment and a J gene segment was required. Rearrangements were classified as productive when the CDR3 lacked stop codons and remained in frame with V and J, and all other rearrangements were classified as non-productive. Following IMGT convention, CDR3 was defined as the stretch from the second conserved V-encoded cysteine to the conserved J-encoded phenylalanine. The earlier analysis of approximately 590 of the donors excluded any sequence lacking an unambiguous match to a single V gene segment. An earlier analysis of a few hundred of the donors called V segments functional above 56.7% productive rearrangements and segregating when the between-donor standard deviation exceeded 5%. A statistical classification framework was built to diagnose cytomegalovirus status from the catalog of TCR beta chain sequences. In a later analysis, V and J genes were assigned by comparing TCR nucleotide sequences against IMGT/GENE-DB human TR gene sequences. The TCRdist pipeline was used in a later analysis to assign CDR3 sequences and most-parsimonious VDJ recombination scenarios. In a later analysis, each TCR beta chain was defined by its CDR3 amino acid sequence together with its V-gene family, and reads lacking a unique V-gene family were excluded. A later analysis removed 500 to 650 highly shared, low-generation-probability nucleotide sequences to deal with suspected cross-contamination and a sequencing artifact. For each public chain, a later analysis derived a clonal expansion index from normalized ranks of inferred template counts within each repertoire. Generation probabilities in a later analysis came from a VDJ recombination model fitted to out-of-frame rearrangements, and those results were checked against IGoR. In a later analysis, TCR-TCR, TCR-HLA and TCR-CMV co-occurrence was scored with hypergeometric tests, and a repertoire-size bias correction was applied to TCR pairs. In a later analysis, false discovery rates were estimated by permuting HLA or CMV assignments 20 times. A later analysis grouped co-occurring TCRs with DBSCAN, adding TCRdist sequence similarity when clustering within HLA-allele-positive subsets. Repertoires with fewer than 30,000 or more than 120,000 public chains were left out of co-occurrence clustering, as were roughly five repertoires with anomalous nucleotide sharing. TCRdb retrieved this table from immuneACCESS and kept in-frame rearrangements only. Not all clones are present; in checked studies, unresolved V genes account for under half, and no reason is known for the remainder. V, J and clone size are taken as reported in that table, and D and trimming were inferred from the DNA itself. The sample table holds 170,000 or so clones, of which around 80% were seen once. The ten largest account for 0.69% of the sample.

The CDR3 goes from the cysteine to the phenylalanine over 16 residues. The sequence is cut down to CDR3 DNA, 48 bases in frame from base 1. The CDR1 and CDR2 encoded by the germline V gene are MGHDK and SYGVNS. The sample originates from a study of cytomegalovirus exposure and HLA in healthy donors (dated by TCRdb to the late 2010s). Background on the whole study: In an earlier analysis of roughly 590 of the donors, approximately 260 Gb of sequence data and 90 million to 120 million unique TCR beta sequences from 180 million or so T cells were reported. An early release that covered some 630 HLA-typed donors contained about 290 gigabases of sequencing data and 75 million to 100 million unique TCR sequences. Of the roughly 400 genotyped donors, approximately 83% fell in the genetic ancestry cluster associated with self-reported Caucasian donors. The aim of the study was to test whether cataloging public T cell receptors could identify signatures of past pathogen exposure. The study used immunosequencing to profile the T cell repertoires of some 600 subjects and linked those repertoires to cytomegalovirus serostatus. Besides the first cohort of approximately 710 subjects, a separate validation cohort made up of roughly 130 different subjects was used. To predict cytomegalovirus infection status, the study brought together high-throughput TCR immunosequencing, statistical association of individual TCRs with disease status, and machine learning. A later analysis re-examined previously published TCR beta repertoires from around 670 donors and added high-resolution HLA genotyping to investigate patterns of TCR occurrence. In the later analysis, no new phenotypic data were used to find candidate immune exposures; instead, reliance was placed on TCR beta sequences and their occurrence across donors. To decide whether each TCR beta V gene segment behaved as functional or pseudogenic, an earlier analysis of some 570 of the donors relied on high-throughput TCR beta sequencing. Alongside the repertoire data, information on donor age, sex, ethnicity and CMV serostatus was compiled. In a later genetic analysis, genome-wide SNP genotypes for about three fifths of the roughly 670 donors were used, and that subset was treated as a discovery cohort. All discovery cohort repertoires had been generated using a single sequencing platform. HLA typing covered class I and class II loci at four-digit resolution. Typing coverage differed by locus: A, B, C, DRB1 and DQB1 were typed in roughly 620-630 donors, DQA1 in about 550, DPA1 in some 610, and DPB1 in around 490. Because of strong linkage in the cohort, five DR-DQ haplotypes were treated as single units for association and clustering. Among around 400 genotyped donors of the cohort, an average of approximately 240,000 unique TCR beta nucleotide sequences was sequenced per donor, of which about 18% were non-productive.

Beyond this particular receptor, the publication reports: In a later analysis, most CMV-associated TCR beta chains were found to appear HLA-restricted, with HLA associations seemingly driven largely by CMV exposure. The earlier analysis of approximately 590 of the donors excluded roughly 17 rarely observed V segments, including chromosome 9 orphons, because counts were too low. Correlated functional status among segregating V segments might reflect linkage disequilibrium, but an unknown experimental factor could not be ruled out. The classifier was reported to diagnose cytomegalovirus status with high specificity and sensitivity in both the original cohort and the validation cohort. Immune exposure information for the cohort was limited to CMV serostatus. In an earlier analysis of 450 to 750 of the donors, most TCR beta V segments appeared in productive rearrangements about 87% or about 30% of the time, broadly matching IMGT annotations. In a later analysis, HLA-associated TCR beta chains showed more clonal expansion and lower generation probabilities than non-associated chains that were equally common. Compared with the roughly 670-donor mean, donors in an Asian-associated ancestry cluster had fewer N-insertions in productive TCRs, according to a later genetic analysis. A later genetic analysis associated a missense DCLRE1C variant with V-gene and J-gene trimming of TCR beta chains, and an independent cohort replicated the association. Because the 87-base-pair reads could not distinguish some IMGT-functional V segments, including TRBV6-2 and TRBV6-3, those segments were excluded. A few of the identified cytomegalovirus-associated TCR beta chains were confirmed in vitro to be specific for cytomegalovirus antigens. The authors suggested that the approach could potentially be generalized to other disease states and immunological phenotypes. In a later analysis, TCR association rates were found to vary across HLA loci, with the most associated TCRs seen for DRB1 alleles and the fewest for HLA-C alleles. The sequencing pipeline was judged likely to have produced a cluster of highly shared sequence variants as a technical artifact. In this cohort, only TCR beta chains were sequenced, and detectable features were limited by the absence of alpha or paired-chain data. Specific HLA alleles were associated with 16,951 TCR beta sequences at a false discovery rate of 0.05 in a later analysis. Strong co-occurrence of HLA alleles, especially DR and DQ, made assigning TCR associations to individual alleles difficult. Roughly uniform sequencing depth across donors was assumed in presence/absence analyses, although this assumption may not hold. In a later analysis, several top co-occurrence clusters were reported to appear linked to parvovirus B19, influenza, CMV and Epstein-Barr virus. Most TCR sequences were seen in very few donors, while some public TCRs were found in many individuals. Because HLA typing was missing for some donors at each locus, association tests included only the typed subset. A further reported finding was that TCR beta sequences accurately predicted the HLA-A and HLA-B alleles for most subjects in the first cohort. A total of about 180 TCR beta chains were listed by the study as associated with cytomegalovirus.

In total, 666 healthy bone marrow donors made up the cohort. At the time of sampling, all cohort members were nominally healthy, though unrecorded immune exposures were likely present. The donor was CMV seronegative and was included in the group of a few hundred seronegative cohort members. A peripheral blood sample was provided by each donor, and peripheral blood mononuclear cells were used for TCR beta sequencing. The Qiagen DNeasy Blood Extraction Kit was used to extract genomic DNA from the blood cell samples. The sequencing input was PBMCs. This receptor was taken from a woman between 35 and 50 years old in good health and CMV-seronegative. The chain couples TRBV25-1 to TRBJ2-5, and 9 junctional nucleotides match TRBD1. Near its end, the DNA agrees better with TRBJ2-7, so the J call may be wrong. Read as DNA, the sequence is TGTGCCAGCAGTGGGGGACAGGGCGGGCCCCCATACGAGCAGTACTTC. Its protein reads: CASSGGQGGPPYEQYF.